The 16 T cell receptor beta chains below were found in one sample sequenced in a study of blood T cell repertoires in COVID-19. Profiling relied on immunoSEQ multiplex PCR, and the TCRdb table lists in-frame clones only, not all of them. The table records under 400,000 clones, 85% to 90% of them present only once. Sequencing was performed on peripheral blood. All receptors derive from a young woman with COVID-19, enrolled during active disease.

This clone was counted a few times. The rearrangement uses TRBV6-5 and TRBJ1-1, with TRBD1 as a possible D gene (5 bases). CDR1 and CDR2 (germline): MNHEY, SVGAGI. This CDR3 is built from 14 residues. V shed 4 bases and J shed 2 bases, with 11 bases lying between them. The CDR3 nucleotides read TGTGCCAGCAGTTGGGGGACTCTTAACACTGAAGCTTTCTTT. It specifies CASSWGTLNTEAFF.

This chain connects TRBV18 to TRBJ1-1, with a possible D match to TRBD1 (5 bases). This CDR3 region has 15 residues. Germline CDR1 KGHSH, CDR2 LQKENI. Trimming removed 6 bases from V and 0 bases from J, with 14 bases in between. The DNA for the CDR3 is TGTGCCAGCTCTCCCAGAGACAGCTTGAACACTGAAGCTTTCTTT. Translation: CASSPRDSLNTEAFF.

The chain combines TRBV7-9 with TRBJ1-1; 10 bases agree with TRBD1. The CDR3 totals 14 residues. The ends lost 1 base at V and 9 bases at J; junction bases unmatched: 5. Germline V gives CDR1 SEHNR, CDR2 FQNEAQ (reference sequence). CDR3 DNA: TGTGCCAGCAGCTTAGGGACAGGGGGGATGAAAGCTTTCTTT. It encodes CASSLGTGGMKAFF.

The chain carries TRBV7-2 and TRBJ1-2; 9 bases agree with TRBD1. Per germline, CDR1 SGHTA and CDR2 FQGNSA. CDR3 length: 16 amino acids. Germline trimming cut 3 bases from V and 8 bases from J; bases unmatched to any gene: 13. CDR3 loop: CASSFPGQGRTGGYTF. The CDR3 nucleotides are TGTGCCAGCAGCTTTCCGGGACAGGGAAGGACTGGGGGCTACACCTTC.

This clone was seen just once. V gene TRBV2 combines with J gene TRBJ1-4; 8 bases align to TRBD1. Germline CDR1 SNHLY, CDR2 FYNNEI. The V gene end was trimmed by 8 bases and the J gene end by 8 bases; junction bases not matched to a gene: 13. The CDR3 has 15 residues. The CDR3, as DNA: TGTGCCAGCCGGGACAGGAGTCTCTTTGGGGAAAAACTGTTTTTT. As protein: CASRDRSLFGEKLFF.

The rearrangement joins TRBV5-1 to TRBJ2-1, with TRBD2 matching 12 bases. The CDR3 extends over 20 amino acids. J gave up 7 bases and V 1 base, and 18 bases lay outside the gene matches. The germline V gene encodes CDR1 SGHRS and CDR2 YFSETQ. CDR3 sequence (DNA): TGCGCCAGCAGCTTGAAACCCCCCCGCCAACTAGCGGGAGGTCTGAATGAGCAGTTCTTC. Its translation is CASSLKPPRQLAGGLNEQFF.

The rearrangement uses TRBV5-5 and TRBJ2-7; 8 nucleotides align to TRBD1. CDR1 is SGHKS, CDR2 YYEKEE, per germline (reference sequence). V trimming: 0 bases; J trimming: 6 bases; junction bases outside the gene matches: 5. This CDR3 has 14 residues. CDR3 in DNA: TGTGCCAGCAGCTTGGACGGACAGGGACCCGAGCAGTACTTC. This translates into CASSLDGQGPEQYF.

V gene TRBV5-1 combines with J gene TRBJ1-1, with a weak D call TRBD1 (5 bases). This CDR3 has 14 amino acids. The germline V and J ends were trimmed by 4 bases and 2 bases, with 12 bases remaining between them. Germline V CDR1 and CDR2: SGHRS, YFSETQ. Here the CDR3 DNA reads TGCGCCAGCAGCCCAGGGTCAGAAAACACTGAAGCTTTCTTT. Protein: CASSPGSENTEAFF.

V gene TRBV27 combines with J gene TRBJ1-1; 9 bases match TRBD1. V shed 7 bases, J shed 5 bases, and the junction held 8 bases outside the gene matches. Germline V gene data show CDR1 as MNHEY and CDR2 as SMNVEV (reference sequence). The CDR3 has 14 residues. The CDR3 nucleotides read TGTGCCAGCAAGGTACAGGGGGCGAGAACTGAAGCTTTCTTT. It specifies CASKVQGARTEAFF.

J is TRBJ2-6 and V is TRBV30; 7 bases align to TRBD1. V was pared by 4 bases and J by 6 bases, with 3 bases of the junction left unmatched. The CDR3 length is 13 residues. CDR1 is GTSNPN and CDR2 is SVGIG in the germline V gene (reference sequence). The DNA of the CDR3 is TGTGCCTGGAACAGGGGCGAGGCCAACGTCCTGACTTTC. Its translation is CAWNRGEANVLTF.

The chain couples TRBV9 to TRBJ1-5; TRBD1 matches at 7 bases. Germline loops: CDR1 SGDLS, CDR2 YYNGEE. The CDR3 totals 15 residues. The J segment lost 0 bases and the V segment lost 2 bases, leaving 2 bases of the junction unmatched. This chain's CDR3 is CASSVTGYSNQPQHF. CDR3 DNA sequence: TGTGCCAGCAGCGTGACAGGGTATAGCAATCAGCCCCAGCATTTT.

The chain uses TRBV5-1 and TRBJ2-1; 15 bases map to TRBD2. This CDR3 spans 17 amino acids. V lost 4 bases, J lost 5 bases, and 7 bases stayed unmatched. Germline V gene sequence: CDR1 SGHRS, CDR2 YFSETQ. CDR3: CASSPGLAGGPDNEQFF. The CDR3 region has the DNA TGCGCCAGCAGCCCCGGACTAGCGGGAGGGCCAGACAATGAGCAGTTCTTC.

The chain uses TRBV27 and TRBJ2-2, with TRBD1 matching 7 bases. The CDR3 spans 15 residues. With V trimmed by 5 bases and J by 3 bases, 6 bases remained unmatched. CDR1 and CDR2 from the germline V gene are MNHEY and SMNVEV (reference sequence). The CDR3 sequence is CASSPTGMDTGELFF. CDR3 in DNA: TGTGCCAGCAGTCCGACAGGGATGGACACCGGGGAGCTGTTTTTT.

J is TRBJ1-2 and V is TRBV7-9; D is perhaps TRBD1 (5 bases). CDR3 length: 13 residues. V was clipped by 5 bases and J by 5 bases, with 12 bases between them. The germline CDR1 and CDR2 sequences are SEHNR and FQNEAQ (reference sequence). The CDR3 region is CASSRGGGYGYTF. The CDR3 nucleotides are TGTGCCAGCAGCCGCGGGGGAGGGTATGGCTACACCTTC.

This clone appeared a single time. The chain is built from TRBV28 and TRBJ2-7, with 8 nucleotides matching TRBD1. Germline CDR1 and CDR2: MDHEN and SYDVKM. The V segment lost 1 base and the J segment 4 bases; nucleotides outside the gene matches: 9. This CDR3 has 16 residues. The CDR3 DNA reads TGTGCCAGCAGTTTATTGAGACAGGGGACCCCTTACGAGCAGTACTTC. Its translation: CASSLLRQGTPYEQYF.

The rearrangement uses TRBV11-2 and TRBJ2-3; D is uncertain. The V end lost 1 base, the J end lost 1 base, and 6 bases lay between the germline ends. The CDR3 has 14 amino acids. Germline values: CDR1 SGHAT, CDR2 FQNNGV. CDR3 in DNA: TGTGCCAGCAGCTTAGTCCTACGCACAGATACGCAGTATTTT. Translating gives CASSLVLRTDTQYF.